These 17 T cell receptor beta chains came from one sample sequenced in a study of human thymus T cells. Profiled with immunoSEQ multiplex PCR; TCRdb holds only in-frame clones, not every one. The sample lists 75,000 to 90,000 clones, approximately 96% occurring once. Thymus tissue for the work was resected from patients undergoing corrective heart surgery. The sequenced sample was thymus tissue. The receptors were gathered from a boy in the first two years of life with a congenital heart defect but otherwise immunologically healthy.

The chain is built from TRBV5-1 and TRBJ2-3, with TRBD2 matching over 9 bases. CDR1 and CDR2 (germline): SGHRS, YFSETQ. V trimming: 1 base; J trimming: 5 bases; junction bases outside the gene matches: 5. This CDR3 is built from 15 residues. The CDR3 region has the DNA TGCGCCAGCAGCTTGCAAAGAGCGGGAGGAGATACGCAGTATTTT. Translated: CASSLQRAGGDTQYF.

The rearrangement joins TRBV7-9 to TRBJ1-2; 7 bases agree with TRBD1. The CDR3 sequence is 15 residues long. The germline V gene encodes CDR1 SEHNR and CDR2 FQNEAQ (reference sequence). With 7 bases clipped from V and 7 bases from J, the junction kept 15 bases outside the gene matches. CDR3 amino acids: CASTPGEEGARGYTF. The CDR3 bases are TGTGCCAGCACCCCAGGGGAAGAGGGGGCGCGTGGCTACACCTTC.

Here the CDR3 DNA reads TGTGCCAGCCCGTCGGGACAGGGGAACACTGAAGCTTTCTTT. Translated: CASPSGQGNTEAFF. The V call is TRBV2, the J call TRBJ1-1; TRBD1 agrees at 9 bases. The germline CDR1 and CDR2 sequences are SNHLY and FYNNEI. The CDR3 spans 14 residues. The V and J ends lost 8 bases and 1 base, in that order; junction bases with no gene match: 5.

The chain links TRBV7-2 to TRBJ2-7; D gene ambiguous. CDR1 SGHTA and CDR2 FQGNSA come from the germline V gene. CDR3 length: 13 amino acids. V was shortened by 3 bases and J by 4 bases, with 10 bases between the two germline ends. This CDR3 reads CASSFHQGYEQYF. CDR3 nucleotide sequence: TGTGCCAGCAGCTTCCACCAAGGATACGAGCAGTACTTC.

This clone showed up just once. The chain combines TRBV28 with TRBJ2-3; tentative D call: TRBD2 (5 bases). Trimming removed 5 bases at V and 6 bases at J, with 30 bases between. CDR3 length equals 19 residues. Looked up from germline, CDR1 is MDHEN and CDR2 is SYDVKM. CDR3 nucleotides: TGTGCCAGCAGTCTCTTTCTAGTGGCGGGCACGGGGTTGTATGATACGCAGTATTTT. Its translation is CASSLFLVAGTGLYDTQYF.

The chain uses TRBV6-5 and TRBJ1-2; D might be TRBD1 (6 bases). The CDR3 runs 14 residues. Trimming removed 2 bases at V and 7 bases at J, with 14 bases between. Germline V gene data show CDR1 as MNHEY and CDR2 as SVGAGI. The CDR3: CASSYRGQGTGYTF. DNA for the CDR3: TGTGCCAGCAGTTACAGGGGTCAGGGGACTGGCTACACCTTC.

The CDR3 spells CASSRARGAWDEQYF. The CDR3, as DNA: TGTGCCAGCAGCCGGGCTAGGGGGGCATGGGACGAGCAGTACTTC. The rearrangement joins TRBV7-9 to TRBJ2-7; TRBD1 or TRBD2 may be the D gene (6 bases each). V dropped 5 bases and J dropped 5 bases, with 19 bases sitting between them. Germline CDR1 SEHNR, CDR2 FQNEAQ (reference sequence). The CDR3 contains 15 residues. The full variable domain, in which reference TRBV7-9 and TRBJ2-7 provide the parts outside the CDR3, is DTGVSQNPRHKITKRGQNVTFRCDPISEHNRLYWYRQTLGQGPEFLTYFQNEAQLEKSRLLSDRFSAERPKGSFSTLEIQRTEQGDSAMYLCASSRARGAWDEQYFGPGTRLTVT.

This sequence joins TRBV7-2 and TRBJ2-3; TRBD2 agrees at 12 bases. This CDR3 is built from 18 residues. The germline V gene encodes CDR1 SGHTA and CDR2 FQGNSA. The trim removed 1 base at V and 6 bases at J, leaving 11 bases unmatched. CDR3 DNA: TGTGCCAGCAGCTTAGTAGTCGGGCTAGCGGGGGGGCCGGATACGCAGTATTTT. It encodes CASSLVVGLAGGPDTQYF.

The J gene is TRBJ2-7, the V gene TRBV5-6; D perhaps matches TRBD1 (5 bases). V was cut by 5 bases and J by 2 bases, with 11 bases left in between. The CDR3 contains 13 residues. Germline V gene lookup returns CDR1 SGHDT and CDR2 YYEEEE. The CDR3 sequence: CASRQGSAYEQYF. The CDR3 nucleotides are TGTGCCAGCAGGCAGGGCAGCGCCTACGAGCAGTACTTC.

The chain carries TRBV27 and TRBJ2-1; 13 nucleotides agree with TRBD2. V lost 6 bases and J lost 5; bases outside the gene matches: 4. The germline gives CDR1 MNHEY, CDR2 SMNVEV (reference sequence). This CDR3 has 15 residues. The CDR3 nucleotides are TGTGCCAGCAGCCCCGGACTAGCGGGAGACAATGAGCAGTTCTTC. This encodes CASSPGLAGDNEQFF.

The rearrangement uses TRBV11-2 and TRBJ2-2; TRBD1 agrees at 7 bases. CDR1 is SGHAT and CDR2 is FQNNGV in the germline V gene. The length of the CDR3 is 16 residues. The V and J ends lost 0 bases and 3 bases, in that order; junction bases with no gene match: 4. This CDR3 is CASSLDSQGDTGELFF. The CDR3 nucleotides read TGTGCCAGCAGCTTAGATTCGCAGGGGGACACCGGGGAGCTGTTTTTT.

The rearrangement uses TRBV5-1 and TRBJ2-7; 10 bases align to TRBD2. This CDR3 is 14 amino acids long. Germline CDR1 and CDR2: SGHRS and YFSETQ. V shed 4 bases, J shed 10 bases, and the junction held 11 bases outside the gene matches. This CDR3 is CASSPFQRGGPQYF. CDR3 sequence (DNA): TGCGCCAGCAGCCCGTTTCAGCGGGGGGGCCCCCAGTACTTC.

The J gene is TRBJ2-1, the V gene TRBV5-1; 7 positions match TRBD2. The junction had 13 bases not matched to a gene; V was cut back by 1 base and J by 0 bases. The CDR3 loop spans 19 amino acids. Germline CDR1 reads SGHRS; CDR2 reads YFSETQ. In DNA, the CDR3 is TGCGCCAGCAGCTTGCACTGGATAAAGGCGGGGGTCTCCTACAATGAGCAGTTCTTC. It is translated as CASSLHWIKAGVSYNEQFF.

J is TRBJ2-7 and V is TRBV5-4; D may be TRBD1 (6 bases). Germline loops: CDR1 SGHNT, CDR2 YYREEE (reference sequence). The CDR3 sequence is 14 residues long. V was cut by 4 bases and J by 0 bases, with 11 bases left in between. The CDR3 DNA follows: TGTGCCAGCAGCACCTGGACAGCCTCCTACGAGCAGTACTTC. Its protein product is CASSTWTASYEQYF.

The chain employs TRBV28 and TRBJ2-3, with 13 bases that match TRBD2. The germline V gene encodes CDR1 MDHEN and CDR2 SYDVKM. V lost 7 bases to trimming and J lost 1 base; unmatched junction nucleotides: 29. The CDR3 covers 24 residues. The CDR3 DNA is TGTGCCAGCACCTTTAGCTTCGGACTAGCGGGAGACGAGAGCTCGAGGGTTGGCACAGATACGCAGTATTTT. Protein product: CASTFSFGLAGDESSRVGTDTQYF.

The CDR3 spells CASRPTSRETQYF. Here the CDR3 DNA reads TGTGCCAGCAGGCCTACTAGTAGGGAGACCCAGTACTTC. This sequence joins TRBV6-5 and TRBJ2-5; D might be TRBD2 (5 bases). The length of the CDR3 is 13 residues. V dropped 6 bases and J dropped 5 bases, with 13 bases sitting between them. The V gene's germline CDR1 is MNHEY and CDR2 SVGAGI.

The chain is built from TRBV13 and TRBJ2-2; D may be TRBD2 (6 bases). The CDR3 runs to 17 residues. Germline lookup yields CDR1 PRHDT and CDR2 FYEKMQ (reference sequence). With 0 bases removed from V and 2 bases from J, the gap between germline ends came to 13 bases. The CDR3 sequence is CASSLGPRDSNTGELFF. The CDR3 nucleotides are TGTGCCAGCAGCTTAGGGCCCCGGGACTCCAACACCGGGGAGCTGTTTTTT.